This T cell receptor beta chain derives from a study of blood T cells in healthy people across ages. Of note for this clonotype: Its cognate antigen is unknown.

The CDR3 contains 17 residues. Per the germline V gene, CDR1 is DFQATT and CDR2 is SNEGSKA (reference sequence). J gave up 6 bases and V 1 base, and 12 bases lay outside the gene matches. Every donor contributed ten milliliters of peripheral blood by blood draw. Each sample had at least 6 million PBMCs isolated. A J-beta primer mix and a sample-barcoded 5' primer were used in a second PCR of roughly 6 to 11 cycles. TCRdb fed the 5' RACE reads into MiXCR, producing one record per CDR3 protein. The data hold fewer than 2,000,000 distinct CDR3 sequences, with roughly 32% observed a single time. The study's findings and limits: In the absence of known donor CMV status, changes in expanded clonotypes were possibly confounded.

The V and J genes are TRBV20-1 and TRBJ2-2; 9 nucleotides align to TRBD2. The specimen was blood. The receptor's source is a woman aged 25-40 years in good health. The DNA for the CDR3 is TGCAGTGCTAGAGCGACAGCTAGCGGGACGTTTTCCGGGGAGCTGTTTTTT. As protein: CSARATASGTFSGELFF.